This TCR beta chain derives from a study of blood T cell repertoires in COVID-19 (dated by TCRdb to 2018 to 2021). For the study in its entirety: Samples covering the acute and convalescent phases of COVID-19 were provided by collaborators in the United States, Italy and Spain. The material from the prospective study consisted of cDNA or gDNA derived from T cells, B-cell-depleted T cells, or PBMCs. The dataset comprised deeply sampled blood TCRbeta repertoires from subjects exposed to, actively infected with, or recovered from COVID-19. A freely available public database, intended as a resource for researchers studying the immune response to SARS-CoV-2, is where the repertoires were released. Samples came from the ongoing ImmuneRACE study (first 160 participants) plus 1,254 subjects from 6 global collaborators. Nearly every sample came with metadata listing a de-identified subject ID, COVID-19 status, age in years and sex. Where available, HLA class I and class II types were taken from metadata supplied by the sample provider and were not determined by assay-based typing. General study outcomes and caveats: The quantity of clinical and demographic metadata differed by source and by participant and was supplied without curation.

The immunoSEQ Assay, a bias-controlled multiplex PCR, was used to amplify TCRbeta CDR3 regions from genomic DNA. As for how the authors treated the data: The number of nucleated cells in each sample was estimated by amplification of reference gene primers within the assay. To quantify the absolute abundance of each unique TCRbeta CDR3 rearrangement, sequence reads were collapsed and filtered. Productive Simpson clonality was computed per sample as the square root of Simpson's diversity index over productive rearrangements. TCRdb holds this immuneACCESS table with in-frame rearrangements only. Some clones are missing; in checked studies, unresolved V genes explain under half, and the rest has no known cause. V, J and clone size are taken as reported in that table, and D and trimming were inferred from the DNA itself. The sample table shows roughly 91,000 clones, and 84% are seen once. Of the sample, roughly 2% is held by the ten largest clones.

The collaborating institutions used their own protocols to collect whole blood in K2EDTA tubes. For TCRbeta analysis, collaborators shipped samples in one of three forms: frozen whole blood, isolated PBMCs, or DNA extracted from either of those sample types. In the case of this clone: Its antigen is unknown. Per-nucleotide qualities are absent, and no much larger clonotype sits a single base away.

Measured from the cysteine to the phenylalanine, the CDR3 is 14 residues long. Of all the DNA, just the CDR3 is kept, 42 bases in frame from base 1. According to the germline V gene, CDR1 reads KGHSH and CDR2 reads LQKENI. Unmatched junction bases come to 8, with V trimmed by 5 bases and J by 4 bases. Rearrangement joined TRBV18 to TRBJ2-7, and 7 junctional nucleotides match TRBD2. The source of this sequence is a man in his 70s with active or convalescent COVID-19. Specimen: peripheral blood. CDR3 loop: CASSSAGVSYEQYF. In nucleotide form, the sequence is TGTGCCAGCTCAAGTGCGGGAGTCAGTTACGAGCAGTACTTC.